Below, 19 T cell receptor beta chains from the same sample are listed, as sequenced in a study of blood T cells in healthy people across ages. A second PCR, run for roughly 7 to 12 cycles, used a sample-barcoded 5' primer plus a J-beta primer mix. TCRdb reprocessed the 5' RACE reads via MiXCR and lists one record per CDR3 protein. The sample gives 850,000 to 1,100,000 distinct CDR3 sequences, around two fifths of which show up once; roughly 14% is in the top ten. Material: blood. Receptor source: a man aged 18 to 29 in good health.

In this sample, this clonotype turned up a few times. CDR3 region: CSVGGSGNYGYTF. CDR3 nucleotide sequence: TGCAGCGTTGGAGGCAGTGGAAACTATGGCTACACCTTC. This chain joins TRBV29-1 and TRBJ1-2; no definite D call. Trimming cost V 4 bases and J 2 bases, with 11 bases left between them. The CDR3 loop spans 13 amino acids. Germline lookup yields CDR1 SQVTM and CDR2 ANQGSEA.

This sequence joins TRBV5-1 and TRBJ2-1, with a possible D match to TRBD2 (5 bases). V was trimmed by 3 bases and J by 2 bases, leaving 12 bases between them. Germline V gene data show CDR1 as SGHRS and CDR2 as YFSETQ. This CDR3 is built from 15 residues. For the CDR3, the DNA is TGCGCCAGCAGCTCCCGGGAAGGGACCTACAATGAGCAGTTCTTC. Its protein product is CASSSREGTYNEQFF.

This sequence joins TRBV6-6 and TRBJ1-2; D is perhaps TRBD1 (5 bases). Germline V gene data show CDR1 as MNHNY and CDR2 as SVGAGI (reference sequence). The CDR3 is made up of 15 amino acids. V was clipped by 6 bases and J by 3 bases, with 17 bases between them. CDR3 protein: CASSPDGGIDYGYTF. The CDR3 coding sequence is TGTGCCAGCAGCCCCGACGGGGGAATCGACTATGGCTACACCTTC.

This chain uses TRBV20-1 with TRBJ2-3; D is perhaps TRBD2 (6 bases). Trimming pared 6 bases from V and 0 bases from J, leaving 13 bases between. This CDR3 has 14 amino acids. CDR1 is DFQATT, CDR2 SNEGSKA, per germline (reference sequence). The CDR3 loop is CSAGGRTSTDTQYF. The CDR3 DNA sequence: TGCAGTGCCGGGGGACGGACGAGCACAGATACGCAGTATTTT.

This clonotype came up a few times. The chain recombines TRBV7-2 with TRBJ2-1; perhaps TRBD2 as D (6 bases). The CDR3 is 12 residues long. From germline, CDR1 is SGHTA and CDR2 FQGNSA. V was clipped by 4 bases and J by 8 bases, with 9 bases between them. CDR3 bases: TGTGCCAGCAGCTCGGGACTCCATGAGCAGTTCTTC. Translating gives CASSSGLHEQFF.

J is TRBJ2-1 and V is TRBV6-5, with TRBD2 identical over 7 bases. Germline loops: CDR1 MNHEY, CDR2 SVGAGI. This CDR3 has 15 amino acids. The V and J ends lost 5 bases and 5 bases, in that order; junction bases with no gene match: 9. CDR3 region: CASSTLAELDNEQFF. CDR3 DNA sequence: TGTGCCAGCAGTACGCTAGCGGAACTAGACAATGAGCAGTTCTTC.

J is TRBJ1-4 and V is TRBV30; D is unresolved. The CDR3 length is 14 residues. Germline assignment: CDR1 GTSNPN and CDR2 SVGIG (reference sequence). Trimming cost V 0 bases and J 10 bases, with 15 bases left between them. The CDR3 reads CAWSVRSTKGKLFF. CDR3 DNA: TGTGCCTGGAGTGTGCGGTCAACGAAAGGAAAACTGTTTTTT.

The chain recombines TRBV20-1 with TRBJ2-7; D may correspond to TRBD1 or TRBD2 (5 bases each). The CDR3 spans 14 residues. Trimming cost V 5 bases and J 2 bases, with 16 bases left between them. Germline CDR1 is DFQATT and CDR2 is SNEGSKA (reference sequence). The DNA of the CDR3 is TGCAGTGCTTATGACGCCGGGACGGCCTACGAGCAGTACTTC. Protein sequence: CSAYDAGTAYEQYF.

The V gene is TRBV6-6, the J gene TRBJ2-1; 10 bases are a match to TRBD2. Germline V gene data show CDR1 as MNHNY and CDR2 as SVGAGI (reference sequence). Unmatched junction bases numbered 6, after V lost 0 bases and J lost 4 bases. The CDR3 has 17 residues. CDR3 region: CASSYSLAGGAYNEQFF. The CDR3 DNA is TGTGCCAGCAGTTACTCTTTAGCGGGGGGCGCGTACAATGAGCAGTTCTTC.

The chain uses TRBV24-1 and TRBJ2-1; 7 bases line up with TRBD1. Germline V CDR1 and CDR2: KGHDR, SFDVKD. There are 13 residues in the CDR3. V shed 8 bases, J shed 7 bases, and the junction held 7 bases outside the gene matches. DNA for the CDR3: TGTGCCACCAATGACGAACAGGGGAATGAGCAGTTCTTC. Protein sequence: CATNDEQGNEQFF.

V is TRBV9 and J is TRBJ2-3; the D call may be TRBD1 or TRBD2 (6 bases each). Germline V lookup: CDR1 SGDLS, CDR2 YYNGEE. Between the trimmed V and J ends, which lost 4 bases and 0 bases, there was a span of 21 bases. The length of the CDR3 is 18 residues. This CDR3 reads CASSSRRGVSWSTDTQYF. The CDR3 nucleotides are TGTGCCAGCAGCTCTCGGAGGGGGGTCAGTTGGAGCACAGATACGCAGTATTTT.

The chain couples TRBV12-5 to TRBJ2-3; possibly TRBD1 or TRBD2 for D (7 bases each). The V end was cut by 6 bases, the J end by 3 bases, with 28 bases between. This CDR3 has 19 amino acids. Germline CDR1 LGHNT, CDR2 FRNRAP. The CDR3 protein is CASGQILARGGLGTDTQYF. The CDR3 coding sequence is TGTGCTAGTGGCCAAATCCTGGCCAGGGGGGGCTTGGGAACAGATACGCAGTATTTT.

This clonotype has only a few counts. This may be a read error, as it is one base from a much larger clone. The chain couples TRBV6-6 to TRBJ1-5; D gene uncertain. This CDR3 spans 14 amino acids. V lost 2 bases and J lost 2, with 7 bases in between. Per the germline V gene, CDR1 is MNHNY and CDR2 is SVGAGI (reference sequence). CDR3 nucleotides: TGTGCCAGCAGTTACAGGGATGGCAATCAGCCCCAGCATTTT. It is translated as CASSYRDGNQPQHF.

The chain joins TRBV15 to TRBJ2-1, with 9 bases aligning to TRBD2. The junction had 5 bases not matched to a gene; V was cut back by 1 base and J by 7 bases. The CDR3 runs to 15 residues. Germline values: CDR1 LNHNV, CDR2 YYDKDF (reference sequence). The CDR3: CATSRVLAGLNEQFF. CDR3 DNA sequence: TGTGCCACCAGCAGAGTCCTAGCGGGGCTGAATGAGCAGTTCTTC.

The genes are TRBV20-1 and TRBJ1-2; a possible D gene is TRBD1 (5 bases). Deletions cut 1 base from V and 4 bases from J, with 13 bases between. Germline V gives CDR1 DFQATT, CDR2 SNEGSKA (reference sequence). The CDR3 has 14 amino acids. The CDR3 DNA is TGCAGTGCTAGAGGACCCGGGACTCCCTATGGCTACACCTTC. It translates to CSARGPGTPYGYTF.

The chain couples TRBV4-3 to TRBJ1-2; 7 bases agree with TRBD1. There are 16 residues in the CDR3. Trimming removed 0 bases from V and 1 base from J; junction bases left unmatched: 5. CDR1 LGHNA and CDR2 YSLEER come from the germline V gene. This CDR3 is CASSQDISGGNYGYTF. CDR3 DNA sequence: TGCGCCAGCAGCCAAGATATTTCAGGGGGTAACTATGGCTACACCTTC.

The V call is TRBV28, the J call TRBJ1-2; D ambiguous. V lost 6 bases and J lost 4, with 21 bases in between. CDR3 size: 16 residues. Germline lookup yields CDR1 MDHEN and CDR2 SYDVKM. In nucleotides, the CDR3 is TGTGCCAGCAGCCCTTTCCCGGTCCGGGAGACCTATGGCTACACCTTC. It specifies CASSPFPVRETYGYTF.

This clonotype was seen more than once but under ten times. The J gene is TRBJ2-7, the V gene TRBV6-2 or TRBV6-3, with D hard to call. The CDR3 runs 14 residues. Germline CDR1 and CDR2: MNHEY and SVGEGT. V shed 2 bases and J shed 3 bases, with 11 bases lying between them. The CDR3 region has the DNA TGTGCCAGCAGTTACAACGAGTTTGACTACGAGCAGTACTTC. Translated: CASSYNEFDYEQYF.

The V call is TRBV29-1, the J call TRBJ1-3, with TRBD1 identical over 7 bases. CDR3 length: 14 amino acids. From germline, CDR1 is SQVTM and CDR2 ANQGSEA. The V segment lost 7 bases and the J segment 0 bases; nucleotides outside the gene matches: 6. CDR3 bases: TGCAGCGCCGCAGGGACAGTCTCTGGAAACACCATATATTTT. Translating it yields CSAAGTVSGNTIYF.